This note documents a single T cell receptor (beta chain) sequence. This sample stems from a study of T cells in Graves' hyperthyroidism and ophthalmopathy. Amplification yielded TCR beta CDR3 regions, with RNA transcripts as the source. Using the HTBI primer set, a first-round RT-PCR was run on the TCR CDR3. MiXCR, applied by TCRdb to the multiplex PCR reads, yields one record per CDR3 protein. Here the sample spans roughly 630,000 distinct CDR3 sequences, approximately 14% being singletons. This CDR3 comprises 15 residues. The germline gives CDR1 LGHNA, CDR2 YSLEER. The germline V and J ends were trimmed by 0 bases and 8 bases, with 13 bases remaining between them.

The V call is TRBV4-3, the J call TRBJ2-2; the D gene is possibly TRBD2 (5 bases). The receptor comes from a woman aged 25-40 years with Graves' hyperthyroidism. Sequencing used blood. DNA for the CDR3: TGCGCCAGCAGCCAAGAGTTAGCGCAGACTGGGGAGCTGTTTTTT. As protein: CASSQELAQTGELFF.